A single sample is the source of the 5 T cell receptor beta chains below, sequenced in a study of identical twins (dated by TCRdb to the mid-2010s). Library preparation was by 5' RACE. TCRdb names Illumina HiSeq 2000 as the instrument used. Using fastp trimming at Q25 and MiXCR clonotype assembly, TCRdb reanalyzed the public sequencing data and kept in-frame beta chains. Here each entry gathers all rows of one CDR3 protein and keeps the most common genes and DNA. The sample table lists roughly 480,000 distinct CDR3 sequences, 24% of them with a count of one. The top ten clones comprise just under 3% of the sample. This same sample was also taken into another study, of T cells expressing NK-cell markers.

Sequences were obtained from CD4+ T cells sorted from blood. The receptor set was obtained from a young woman in good health.

V gene TRBV3-1 combines with J gene TRBJ2-3, with D uncertain. The CDR3 contains 12 residues. Germline V lookup: CDR1 LGHDT, CDR2 YNNKEL (reference sequence). Deletions cut 5 bases from V and 2 bases from J, with 5 bases between. The CDR3 DNA reads as TGTGCCAGCAGCGAACTCACAGATACGCAGTATTTT. Translated: CASSELTDTQYF.

This chain connects TRBV5-1 to TRBJ2-5, with a possible D match to TRBD1 (6 bases). This CDR3 comprises 14 residues. CDR1 and CDR2 from the germline V gene are SGHRS and YFSETQ. Trimming took 0 bases from V and 3 from J, leaving 9 bases between them. The CDR3 DNA is TGCGCCAGCAGCTTGGGCAGGGGCGAAGAGACCCAGTACTTC. It encodes CASSLGRGEETQYF.

This clonotype showed up just a few times. CDR3 nucleotide sequence: TGTGCCAGCAGTGATCTGGACAGGGTCAAAAACATTCAGTACTTC. Translation gives CASSDLDRVKNIQYF. The rearrangement joins TRBV6-1 to TRBJ2-4, with TRBD1 identical over 8 bases. V was clipped by 3 bases and J by 3 bases; unmatched bases: 4. The CDR3 is made up of 15 amino acids. Germline CDR1 is MNHNS and CDR2 is SASEGT.

This clonotype was seen repeatedly, ten times or more. The V gene is TRBV10-3, the J gene TRBJ2-2; tentatively, D is TRBD1 or TRBD2 (5 bases each). Between the trimmed V and J ends, which lost 7 bases and 8 bases, there was a span of 14 bases. Germline CDR1 reads ENHRY; CDR2 reads SYGVKD. The CDR3 contains 13 residues. The CDR3 nucleotides are TGTGCCATCACCATCGGGGCCCCGGGGGAGCTGTTTTTT. This gives the protein CAITIGAPGELFF.

This clonotype was counted between two and nine times. The chain is built from TRBV27 and TRBJ1-5, with D maybe TRBD1 (5 bases). The CDR3 is made up of 14 amino acids. In germline, CDR1 is MNHEY, CDR2 SMNVEV (reference sequence). Deletions cut 5 bases from V and 3 bases from J, with 11 bases between. This chain's CDR3 is CASSRQGYNQPQHF. CDR3 in DNA: TGTGCCAGCAGTAGGCAGGGTTACAATCAGCCCCAGCATTTT.